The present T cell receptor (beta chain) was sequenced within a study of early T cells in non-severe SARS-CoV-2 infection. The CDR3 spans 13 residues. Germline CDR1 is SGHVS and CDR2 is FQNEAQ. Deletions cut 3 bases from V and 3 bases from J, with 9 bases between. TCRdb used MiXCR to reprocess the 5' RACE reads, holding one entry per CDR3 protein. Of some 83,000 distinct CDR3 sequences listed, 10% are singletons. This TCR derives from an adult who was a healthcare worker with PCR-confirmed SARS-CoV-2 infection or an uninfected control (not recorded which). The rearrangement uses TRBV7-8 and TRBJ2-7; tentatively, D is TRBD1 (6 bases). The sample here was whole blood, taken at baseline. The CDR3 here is CASSLDSGYEQYF. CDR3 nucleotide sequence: TGTGCCAGCAGCTTGGACAGCGGCTACGAGCAGTACTTC.